The 13 T cell receptor beta chains below come from one sample, sequenced in a study of cytomegalovirus exposure and HLA in healthy donors. The primer mix had 60 Vbeta and 13 Jbeta primers. The assay was immunoSEQ multiplex PCR, and TCRdb's table has in-frame clones only and misses some. This table has 90,000 to 150,000 clones, roughly three fifths appearing once. The sequencing input was PBMCs. The source of these receptors is a man aged 40-55 years in good health and CMV-seropositive.

The rearrangement uses TRBV7-9 and TRBJ2-6; 9 nucleotides agree with TRBD1. The CDR3 length is 17 residues. V lost 5 bases, J lost 2 bases, and 7 bases stayed unmatched. Per germline, CDR1 SEHNR and CDR2 FQNEAQ (reference sequence). This CDR3 reads CASSVPDRGAGANVLTF. The DNA for the CDR3 is TGTGCCAGCAGCGTCCCGGACAGGGGCGCTGGGGCCAACGTCCTGACTTTC.

The rearrangement uses TRBV27 and TRBJ1-2; 7 nucleotides line up with TRBD1. This CDR3 is 12 amino acids long. V trimming: 4 bases; J trimming: 14 bases; junction bases outside the gene matches: 10. Germline V gene lookup returns CDR1 MNHEY and CDR2 SMNVEV (reference sequence). The CDR3 sequence: CASSSGQLRKTF. The CDR3 DNA reads TGTGCCAGCAGTTCGGGACAGCTACGTAAAACCTTC.

The J gene is TRBJ2-6, the V gene TRBV7-2; weak D call: TRBD1 (6 bases). The V end lost 10 bases, the J end lost 1 base, and 8 bases lay between the germline ends. The germline gives CDR1 SGHTA, CDR2 FQGNSA. There are 13 residues in the CDR3. CDR3 sequence: CAKGESGANVLTF. DNA of the CDR3: TGTGCCAAGGGGGAGTCTGGGGCCAACGTCCTGACTTTC.

The chain couples TRBV5-4 to TRBJ2-4; no definite D call. Germline CDR1 and CDR2: SGHNT and YYREEE (reference sequence). Trimming shortened V by 0 bases and J by 4 bases, and 8 bases separated the two germline ends. This CDR3 comprises 14 residues. The CDR3 sequence is CASSLGSDKNIQYF. The CDR3 DNA reads as TGTGCCAGCAGCTTGGGCAGCGATAAAAACATTCAGTACTTC.

The chain carries TRBV28 and TRBJ1-6; D ambiguous. Trimming cost V 2 bases and J 6 bases, with 2 bases left between them. Per germline, CDR1 MDHEN and CDR2 SYDVKM. CDR3 length: 12 residues. The CDR3 sequence: CASSLLNSPLHF. Here the CDR3 DNA reads TGTGCCAGCAGTTTACTTAATTCACCCCTCCACTTT.

V usage is TRBV5-4 and J usage is TRBJ2-3; 8 nucleotides line up with TRBD2. Germline CDR1 is SGHNT and CDR2 is YYREEE (reference sequence). V lost 4 bases, J lost 0 bases, and 7 bases stayed unmatched. This CDR3 has 16 amino acids. The CDR3 protein is CASSRARGGSTDTQYF. The CDR3 DNA sequence: TGTGCCAGCAGCCGGGCCCGGGGGGGCAGCACAGATACGCAGTATTTT.

The rearrangement links TRBV5-1 to TRBJ2-4, with D perhaps matching TRBD1 (6 bases). This CDR3 comprises 14 residues. Germline V gene lookup returns CDR1 SGHRS and CDR2 YFSETQ. Deletions cut 3 bases from V and 6 bases from J, with 13 bases between. For the CDR3, the DNA is TGCGCCAGCAGCTCAGGACAGTCACTAAACATTCAGTACTTC. It yields the protein CASSSGQSLNIQYF.

The CDR3 sequence is CASSQGGGSANEQFF. DNA of the CDR3: TGCGCCAGCAGCCAAGGGGGGGGCTCGGCCAATGAGCAGTTCTTC. The J gene is TRBJ2-1, the V gene TRBV5-1; possible D gene TRBD2, 7 bases. Germline lookup yields CDR1 SGHRS and CDR2 YFSETQ. V lost 4 bases, J lost 6 bases, and 17 bases lay in between. The CDR3 is made up of 15 amino acids.

V and J are TRBV28 and TRBJ2-7; 9 nucleotides match TRBD2. The CDR3 is 14 amino acids. V gave up 7 bases and J gave up 3 bases; unmatched junction bases: 7. Germline-derived CDR1 and CDR2 are MDHEN and SYDVKM. The CDR3 DNA is TGTGCCAGCACCGCCGGCGGGAGGGTCTACGAGCAGTACTTC. The encoded protein is CASTAGGRVYEQYF.

V and J are TRBV9 and TRBJ2-1; D is possibly TRBD2 (6 bases). This CDR3 has 15 residues. CDR1 and CDR2 from the germline V gene are SGDLS and YYNGEE. Trimming removed 0 bases at V and 6 bases at J, with 13 bases between. CDR3 amino acids: CASSVVGGMGNEQFF. Here the CDR3 DNA reads TGTGCCAGCAGCGTAGTCGGCGGGATGGGCAATGAGCAGTTCTTC.

The rearrangement joins TRBV5-1 to TRBJ2-3, with a possible D match to TRBD1 (6 bases). Trimming cost V 5 bases and J 1 base, with 8 bases left between them. In germline, CDR1 is SGHRS, CDR2 YFSETQ. The CDR3 consists of 13 residues. CDR3 in amino acids: CASRAGGTDTQYF. CDR3 in DNA: TGCGCCAGCAGGGCAGGGGGCACAGATACGCAGTATTTT.

This chain uses TRBV5-1 with TRBJ2-1, with 11 bases matching TRBD1. This CDR3 contains 15 residues. Trimming at V came to 2 bases and at J to 10 bases, leaving 8 bases not matched to a gene. Germline V gene lookup returns CDR1 SGHRS and CDR2 YFSETQ. CDR3 coding DNA: TGCGCCAGCAGCTTTAAGGGGACAGGGGGTGCGGAGCAGTTCTTC. This encodes CASSFKGTGGAEQFF.

The rearrangement uses TRBV7-9 and TRBJ2-5; perhaps TRBD1 as D (6 bases). The germline CDR1 and CDR2 sequences are SEHNR and FQNEAQ (reference sequence). Between the trimmed V and J ends, which lost 5 bases and 3 bases, there was a span of 16 bases. The length of the CDR3 is 15 residues. This CDR3 is CASSLGSTGKETQYF. The DNA for the CDR3 is TGTGCCAGCAGCCTAGGTTCTACAGGGAAAGAGACCCAGTACTTC.